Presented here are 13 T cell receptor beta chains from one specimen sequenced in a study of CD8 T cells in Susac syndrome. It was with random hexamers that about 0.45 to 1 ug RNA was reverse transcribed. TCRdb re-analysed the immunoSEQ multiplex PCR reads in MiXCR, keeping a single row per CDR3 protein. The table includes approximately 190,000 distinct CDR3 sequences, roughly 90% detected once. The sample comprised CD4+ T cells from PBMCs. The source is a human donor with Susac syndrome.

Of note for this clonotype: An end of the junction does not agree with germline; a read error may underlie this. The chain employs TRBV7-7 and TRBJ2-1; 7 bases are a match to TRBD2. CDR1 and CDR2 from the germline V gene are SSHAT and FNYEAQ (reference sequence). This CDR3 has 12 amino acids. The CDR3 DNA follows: TGTGCTAGCAGCCCCTGGGGGGGTGAGCAGTTCTTC. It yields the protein CASSPWGGEQFF. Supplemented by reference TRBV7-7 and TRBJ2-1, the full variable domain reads GAGVSQSPRYKVTKRGQDVTLRCDPISSHATLYWYQQALGQGPEFLTYFNYEAQPDKSGLPSDRFSAERPEGSISTLTIQRTEQRDSAMYRCASSPWGGEQFFGPGTRLTVL.

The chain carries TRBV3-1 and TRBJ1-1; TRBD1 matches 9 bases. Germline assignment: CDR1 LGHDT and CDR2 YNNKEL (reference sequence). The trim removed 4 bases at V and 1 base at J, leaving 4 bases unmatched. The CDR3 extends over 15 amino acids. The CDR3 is CASSPGTGRNTEAFF. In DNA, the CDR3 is TGTGCCAGCAGCCCCGGGACAGGGAGGAACACTGAAGCTTTCTTT.

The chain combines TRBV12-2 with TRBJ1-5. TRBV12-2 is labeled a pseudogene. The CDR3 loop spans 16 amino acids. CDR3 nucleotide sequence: TGTGCAAGTCGCTTAGGACCTTTCCAAAGCAATCAGCCCCAGCATTTT. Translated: CASRLGPFQSNQPQHF.

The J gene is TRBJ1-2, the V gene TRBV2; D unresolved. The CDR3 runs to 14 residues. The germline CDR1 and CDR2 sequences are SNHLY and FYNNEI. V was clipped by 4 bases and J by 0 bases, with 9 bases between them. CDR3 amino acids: CASSVEGTNYGYTF. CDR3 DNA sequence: TGTGCCAGCAGTGTAGAGGGAACTAACTATGGCTACACCTTC. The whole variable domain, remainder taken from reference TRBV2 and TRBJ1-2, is EPEVTQTPSHQVTQMGQEVILRCVPISNHLYFYWYRQILGQKVEFLVSFYNNEISEKSEIFDDQFSVERPDGSNFTLKIRSTKLEDSAMYFCASSVEGTNYGYTFGSGTRLTVV.

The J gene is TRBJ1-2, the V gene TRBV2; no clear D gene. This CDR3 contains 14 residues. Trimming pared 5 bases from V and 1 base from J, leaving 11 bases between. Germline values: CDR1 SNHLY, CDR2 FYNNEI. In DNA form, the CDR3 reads TGTGCCAGCAGTATCGGACTGCTTAACTATGGCTACACCTTC. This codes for CASSIGLLNYGYTF.

The CDR3 protein is CSATGTLRAEAFF. CDR3 nucleotide sequence: TGCAGTGCTACCGGGACTTTGAGGGCTGAAGCTTTCTTT. The V gene is TRBV20-1, the J gene TRBJ1-1; tentative D call: TRBD1 (5 bases). V was trimmed by 4 bases and J by 6 bases, leaving 15 bases between them. This CDR3 has 13 residues. CDR1 and CDR2 (germline): DFQATT, SNEGSKA (reference sequence).

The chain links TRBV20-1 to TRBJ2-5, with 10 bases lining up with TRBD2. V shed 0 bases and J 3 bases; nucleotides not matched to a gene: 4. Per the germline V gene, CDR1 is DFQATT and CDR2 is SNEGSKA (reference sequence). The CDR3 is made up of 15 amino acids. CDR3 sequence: CSARDSLAGEETQYF. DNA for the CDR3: TGCAGTGCTAGAGATTCGCTAGCGGGGGAAGAGACCCAGTACTTC.

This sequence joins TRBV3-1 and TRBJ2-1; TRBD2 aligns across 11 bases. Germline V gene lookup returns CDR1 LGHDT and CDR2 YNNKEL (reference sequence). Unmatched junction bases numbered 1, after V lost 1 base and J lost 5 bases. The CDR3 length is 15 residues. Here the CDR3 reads CASSQGLAGNNEQFF. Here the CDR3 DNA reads TGTGCCAGCAGCCAAGGACTAGCGGGGAACAATGAGCAGTTCTTC.

CDR3 region: CSATRRGGLYEQYF. CDR3 DNA: TGCAGTGCTACCCGACGGGGGGGGCTCTACGAGCAGTACTTC. The V call is TRBV20-1, the J call TRBJ2-7; TRBD2 aligns across 8 bases. The V gene's germline CDR1 is DFQATT and CDR2 SNEGSKA (reference sequence). This CDR3 is built from 14 residues. V shed 4 bases and J 3 bases; nucleotides not matched to a gene: 8.

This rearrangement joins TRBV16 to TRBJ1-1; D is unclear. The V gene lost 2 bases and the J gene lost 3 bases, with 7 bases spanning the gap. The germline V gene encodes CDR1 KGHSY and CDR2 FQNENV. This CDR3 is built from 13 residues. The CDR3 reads CASSQTWDTEAFF. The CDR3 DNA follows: TGTGCCAGCAGCCAAACGTGGGACACTGAAGCTTTCTTT.

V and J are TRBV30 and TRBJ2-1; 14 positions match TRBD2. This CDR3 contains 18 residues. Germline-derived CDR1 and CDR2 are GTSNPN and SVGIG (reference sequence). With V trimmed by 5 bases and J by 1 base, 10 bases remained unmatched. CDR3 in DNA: TGTGCCTGGGACCTCGGACTAGCGGGGGGTAATTCCTACAATGAGCAGTTCTTC. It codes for CAWDLGLAGGNSYNEQFF.

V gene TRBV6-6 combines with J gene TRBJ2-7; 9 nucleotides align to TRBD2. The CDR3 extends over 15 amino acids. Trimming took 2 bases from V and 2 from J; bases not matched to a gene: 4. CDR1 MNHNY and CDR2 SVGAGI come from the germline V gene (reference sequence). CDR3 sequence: CASSYASGATYEQYF. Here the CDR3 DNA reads TGTGCCAGCAGTTACGCTAGCGGGGCGACCTACGAGCAGTACTTC.

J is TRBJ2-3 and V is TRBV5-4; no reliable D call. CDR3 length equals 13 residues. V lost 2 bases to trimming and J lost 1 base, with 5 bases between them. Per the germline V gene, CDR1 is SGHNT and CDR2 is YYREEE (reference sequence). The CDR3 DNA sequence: TGTGCCAGCAGCTTCCGGGGCACAGATACGCAGTATTTT. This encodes CASSFRGTDTQYF.